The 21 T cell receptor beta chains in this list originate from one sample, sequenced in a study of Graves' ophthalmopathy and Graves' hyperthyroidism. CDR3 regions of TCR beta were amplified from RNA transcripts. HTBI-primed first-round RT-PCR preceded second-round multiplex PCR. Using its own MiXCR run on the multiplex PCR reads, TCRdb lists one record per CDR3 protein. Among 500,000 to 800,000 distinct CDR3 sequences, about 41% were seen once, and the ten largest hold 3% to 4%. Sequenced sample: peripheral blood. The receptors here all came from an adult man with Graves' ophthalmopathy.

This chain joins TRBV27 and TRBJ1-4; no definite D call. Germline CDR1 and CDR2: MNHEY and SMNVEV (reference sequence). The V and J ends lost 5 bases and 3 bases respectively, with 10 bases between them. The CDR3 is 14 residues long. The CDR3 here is CASSPGRANEKLFF. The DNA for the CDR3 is TGTGCCAGCAGTCCCGGACGCGCTAATGAAAAACTGTTTTTT.

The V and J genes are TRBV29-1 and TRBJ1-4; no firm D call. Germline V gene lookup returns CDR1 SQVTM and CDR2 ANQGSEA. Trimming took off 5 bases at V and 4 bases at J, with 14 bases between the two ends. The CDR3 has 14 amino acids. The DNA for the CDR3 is TGCAGCGTTCGAGGGTCAGTACATAATGAAAAACTGTTTTTT. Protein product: CSVRGSVHNEKLFF.

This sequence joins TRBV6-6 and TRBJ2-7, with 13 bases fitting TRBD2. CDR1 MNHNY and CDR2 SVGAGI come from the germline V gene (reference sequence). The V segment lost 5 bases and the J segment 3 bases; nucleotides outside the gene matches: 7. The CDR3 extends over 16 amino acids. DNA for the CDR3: TGTGCCAGCAGTCTTGGGACTAGCGGGACGTACTACGAGCAGTACTTC. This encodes CASSLGTSGTYYEQYF.

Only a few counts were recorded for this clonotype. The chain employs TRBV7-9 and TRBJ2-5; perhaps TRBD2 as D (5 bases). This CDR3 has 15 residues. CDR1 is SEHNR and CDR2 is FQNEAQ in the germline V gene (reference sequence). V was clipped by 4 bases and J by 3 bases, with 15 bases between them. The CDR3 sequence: CASSSGSVVKETQYF. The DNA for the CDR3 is TGTGCCAGCAGCTCCGGTAGCGTGGTAAAAGAGACCCAGTACTTC. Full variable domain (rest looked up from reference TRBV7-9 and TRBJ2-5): DTGVSQNPRHKITKRGQNVTFRCDPISEHNRLYWYRQTLGQGPEFLTYFQNEAQLEKSRLLSDRFSAERPKGSFSTLEIQRTEQGDSAMYLCASSSGSVVKETQYFGPGTRLLVL.

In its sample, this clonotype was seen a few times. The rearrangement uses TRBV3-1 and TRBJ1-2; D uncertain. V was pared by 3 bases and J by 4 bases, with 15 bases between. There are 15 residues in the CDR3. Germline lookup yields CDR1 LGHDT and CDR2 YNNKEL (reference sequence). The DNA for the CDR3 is TGTGCCAGCAGCCATTTCCGTGAGGGCGTCTATGGCTACACCTTC. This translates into CASSHFREGVYGYTF.

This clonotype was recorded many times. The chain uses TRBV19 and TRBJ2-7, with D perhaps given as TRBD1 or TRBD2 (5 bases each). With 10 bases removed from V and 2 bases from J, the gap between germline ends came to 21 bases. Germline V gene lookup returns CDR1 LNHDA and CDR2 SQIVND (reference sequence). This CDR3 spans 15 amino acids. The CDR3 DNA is TGTGCCACCAGGCCGAGGGGCTTTAGCACCTACGAGCAGTACTTC. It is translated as CATRPRGFSTYEQYF.

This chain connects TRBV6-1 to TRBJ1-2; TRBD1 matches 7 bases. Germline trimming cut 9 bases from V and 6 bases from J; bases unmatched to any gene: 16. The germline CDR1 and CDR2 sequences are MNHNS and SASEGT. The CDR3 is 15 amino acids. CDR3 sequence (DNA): TGTGCCAGTACCTTATTAGACAGGGATTATAATGGCTACACCTTC. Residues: CASTLLDRDYNGYTF.

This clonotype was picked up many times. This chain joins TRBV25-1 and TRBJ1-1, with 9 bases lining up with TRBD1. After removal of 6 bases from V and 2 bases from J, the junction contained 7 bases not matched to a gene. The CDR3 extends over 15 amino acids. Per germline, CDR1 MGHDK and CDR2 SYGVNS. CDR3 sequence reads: CASSLLDRGNTEAFF. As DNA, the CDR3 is TGTGCCAGCAGCCTCTTGGACAGGGGTAACACTGAAGCTTTCTTT. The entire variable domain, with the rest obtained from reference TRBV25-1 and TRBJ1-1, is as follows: EADIYQTPRYLVIGTGKKITLECSQTMGHDKMYWYQQDPGMELHLIHYSYGVNSTEKGDLSSESTVSRIRTEHFPLTLESARPSHTSQYLCASSLLDRGNTEAFFGQGTRLTVV.

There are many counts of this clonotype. The DNA for the CDR3 is TGTGCCAGTAGTGATCAACAGGGAATGGCGACCCAGTACTTC. Its translation is CASSDQQGMATQYF. The V call is TRBV19, the J call TRBJ2-5, with D perhaps matching TRBD1 (6 bases). This CDR3 is built from 14 residues. The germline V gene has CDR1 LNHDA and CDR2 SQIVND (reference sequence). The V end lost 5 bases, the J end lost 7 bases, and 17 bases lay between the germline ends.

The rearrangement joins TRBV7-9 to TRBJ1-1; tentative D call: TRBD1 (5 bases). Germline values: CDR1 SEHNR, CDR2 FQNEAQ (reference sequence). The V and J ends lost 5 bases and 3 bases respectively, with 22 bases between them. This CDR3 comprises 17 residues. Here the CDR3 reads CASSPPWAGLGDTEAFF. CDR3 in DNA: TGTGCCAGCAGCCCACCCTGGGCCGGGTTGGGGGACACTGAAGCTTTCTTT. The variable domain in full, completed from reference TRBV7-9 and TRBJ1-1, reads DTGVSQNPRHKITKRGQNVTFRCDPISEHNRLYWYRQTLGQGPEFLTYFQNEAQLEKSRLLSDRFSAERPKGSFSTLEIQRTEQGDSAMYLCASSPPWAGLGDTEAFFGQGTRLTVV.

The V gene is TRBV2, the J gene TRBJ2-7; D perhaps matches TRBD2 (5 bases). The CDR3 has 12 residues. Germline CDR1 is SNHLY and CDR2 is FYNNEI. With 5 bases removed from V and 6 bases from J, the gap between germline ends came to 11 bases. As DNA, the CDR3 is TGTGCCAGCAGTTTAAGAGAGGGCGAGCAGTACTTC. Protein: CASSLREGEQYF.

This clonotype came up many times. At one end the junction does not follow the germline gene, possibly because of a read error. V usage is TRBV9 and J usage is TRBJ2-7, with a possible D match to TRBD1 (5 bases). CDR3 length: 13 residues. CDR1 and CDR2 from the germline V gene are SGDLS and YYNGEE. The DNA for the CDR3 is TGTGCCAGCAGCGAGGGCCTGGGGCAGGCCCCCAGCTTC. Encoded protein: CASSEGLGQAPSF.

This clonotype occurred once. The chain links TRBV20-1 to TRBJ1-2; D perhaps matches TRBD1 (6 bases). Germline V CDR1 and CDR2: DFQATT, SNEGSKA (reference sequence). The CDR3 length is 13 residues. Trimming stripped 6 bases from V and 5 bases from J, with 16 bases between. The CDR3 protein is CSAANRAGYGYTF. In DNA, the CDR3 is TGCAGTGCCGCCAACAGGGCCGGTTATGGCTACACCTTC.

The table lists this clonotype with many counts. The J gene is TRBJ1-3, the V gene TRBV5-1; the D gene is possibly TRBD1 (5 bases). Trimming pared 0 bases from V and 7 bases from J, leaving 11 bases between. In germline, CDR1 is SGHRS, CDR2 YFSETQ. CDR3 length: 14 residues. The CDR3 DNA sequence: TGCGCCAGCAGCTTGGGGACAATGAGTAACACCATATATTTT. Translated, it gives CASSLGTMSNTIYF. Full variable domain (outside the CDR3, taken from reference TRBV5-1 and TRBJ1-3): KAGVTQTPRYLIKTRGQQVTLSCSPISGHRSVSWYQQTPGQGLQFLFEYFSETQRNKGNFPGRFSGRQFSNSRSEMNVSTLELGDSALYLCASSLGTMSNTIYFGEGSWLTVV.

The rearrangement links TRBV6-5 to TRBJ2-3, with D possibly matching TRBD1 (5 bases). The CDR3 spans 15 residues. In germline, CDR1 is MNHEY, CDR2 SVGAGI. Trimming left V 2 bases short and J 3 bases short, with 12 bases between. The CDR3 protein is CASSYRAGMTDTQYF. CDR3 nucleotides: TGTGCCAGCAGTTACCGAGCAGGGATGACAGATACGCAGTATTTT.

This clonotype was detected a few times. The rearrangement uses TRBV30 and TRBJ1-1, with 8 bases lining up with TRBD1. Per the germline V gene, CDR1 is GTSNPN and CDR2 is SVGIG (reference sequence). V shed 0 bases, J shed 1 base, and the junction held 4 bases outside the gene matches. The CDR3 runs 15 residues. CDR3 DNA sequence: TGTGCCTGGAGTGTACTCGGACAGGGGAACACTGAAGCTTTCTTT. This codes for CAWSVLGQGNTEAFF. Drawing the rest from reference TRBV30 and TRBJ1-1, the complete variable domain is SQTIHQWPATLVQPVGSPLSLECTVEGTSNPNLYWYRQAAGRGLQLLFYSVGIGQISSEVPQNLSASRPQDRQFILSSKKLLLSDSGFYLCAWSVLGQGNTEAFFGQGTRLTVV.

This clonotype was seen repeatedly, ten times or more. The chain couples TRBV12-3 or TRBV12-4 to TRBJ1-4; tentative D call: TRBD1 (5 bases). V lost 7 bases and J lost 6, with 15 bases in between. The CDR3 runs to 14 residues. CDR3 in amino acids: CASTSGTSYEKLFF. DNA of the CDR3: TGTGCCAGCACTTCCGGGACTTCGTATGAAAAACTGTTTTTT.

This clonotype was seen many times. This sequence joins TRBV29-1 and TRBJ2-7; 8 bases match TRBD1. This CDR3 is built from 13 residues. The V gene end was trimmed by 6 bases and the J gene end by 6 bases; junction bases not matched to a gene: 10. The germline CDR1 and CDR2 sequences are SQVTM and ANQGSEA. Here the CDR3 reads CSVAGQGIPEQYF. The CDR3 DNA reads TGCAGCGTCGCCGGACAGGGAATACCCGAGCAGTACTTC.

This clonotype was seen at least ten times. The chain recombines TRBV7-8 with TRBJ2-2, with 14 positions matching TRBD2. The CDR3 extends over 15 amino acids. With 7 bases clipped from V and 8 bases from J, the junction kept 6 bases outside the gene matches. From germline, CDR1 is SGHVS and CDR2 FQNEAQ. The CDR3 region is CASTGTSGSKGELFF. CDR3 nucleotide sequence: TGTGCCAGCACTGGGACTAGCGGGAGTAAAGGGGAGCTGTTTTTT.

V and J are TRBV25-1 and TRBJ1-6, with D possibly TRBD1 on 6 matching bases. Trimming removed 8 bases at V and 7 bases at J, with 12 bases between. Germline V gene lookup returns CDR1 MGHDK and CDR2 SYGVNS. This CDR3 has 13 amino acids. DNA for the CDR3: TGTGCCAGCCAGACAGGCCTGAATTCACCCCTCCACTTT. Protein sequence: CASQTGLNSPLHF.

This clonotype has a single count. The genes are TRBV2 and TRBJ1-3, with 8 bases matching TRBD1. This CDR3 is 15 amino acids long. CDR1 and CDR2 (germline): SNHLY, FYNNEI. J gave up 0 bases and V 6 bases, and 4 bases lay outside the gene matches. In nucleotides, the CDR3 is TGTGCCAGCAGGGGGGACAGGCCCTCTGGAAACACCATATATTTT. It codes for CASRGDRPSGNTIYF.